Below, one T cell receptor (beta chain) is given with its context. Some clones are missing from TCRdb's copy, which holds only in-frame ones; the method was immunoSEQ multiplex PCR. The sample has about 42,000 clones; roughly 77% are singletons. V shed 1 base and J shed 4 bases, with 10 bases lying between them. The CDR3 has 14 amino acids. Germline CDR1 is MNHGY and CDR2 is SAAAGT. This sample was included in a study of preoperative IRX-2 immunotherapy in early breast cancer. As for treatment: preoperative locoregional IRX-2 cytokine immunotherapy. This material consisted of tumor tissue, taken after IRX-2 immunotherapy. This sequence joins TRBV6-8 and TRBJ1-2; D may be TRBD1 (6 bases). The receptor comes from a human donor with breast cancer. Here the CDR3 DNA reads TGTGCCAGCAGTTACTACGGACAGCCCTATGGCTACACCTTC. Its protein product is CASSYYGQPYGYTF.